This is a list of T cell receptor beta chains from one sample in a study of human T cells and chemical hapten exposure. TCRdb ran MiXCR on the RACE reads and lists one entry per CDR3 protein. This table holds just under 350,000 distinct CDR3 sequences, around 7% found once. The material was whole blood, obtained in connection with sensitization to the hapten diphenylcyclopropenone (DPC). The source is a woman aged 18-30 years with alopecia areata. Some clones in this sample may be carry-over from other donors' samples. Each CDR3 is given with its conserved first and last residue. Each record gives: D gene, V gene, clone size, J gene, CDR3 length, CDR3 protein, CDR3 DNA. D genes are given only for firm matches. Only some rows state a clone size, as once, few, many or a class for expanded clones.

D gene: TRBD2; V gene: TRBV20-1; clone size: few; J gene: TRBJ2-5; CDR3 length: 16; CDR3 protein: CSARVAQGLAEETQYF; CDR3 DNA: TGCAGTGCTAGAGTAGCCCAGGGACTAGCCGAGGAGACCCAGTACTTC
D gene: TRBD1; V gene: TRBV4-1; clone size: few; J gene: TRBJ2-1; CDR3 length: 15; CDR3 protein: CASSQDPRGHNEQFF; CDR3 DNA: TGCGCCAGCAGCCAAGATCCAAGGGGGCATAATGAGCAGTTCTTC
D gene: -; V gene: TRBV20-1; clone size: few; J gene: TRBJ1-1; CDR3 length: 14; CDR3 protein: CSARMAGENTEAFF; CDR3 DNA: TGCAGTGCTAGAATGGCAGGGGAGAACACTGAAGCTTTCTTT
D gene: -; V gene: TRBV6-5; clone size: many; J gene: TRBJ2-1; CDR3 length: 14; CDR3 protein: CASRLQGGEYEQFF; CDR3 DNA: TGTGCCAGCAGGTTACAGGGGGGGGAATATGAGCAGTTCTTC
D gene: -; V gene: TRBV12-3/TRBV12-4; clone size: many; J gene: TRBJ1-1; CDR3 length: 12; CDR3 protein: CASSLPSVEAFF; CDR3 DNA: TGTGCCAGCAGCTTACCGTCCGTTGAAGCTTTCTTT
D gene: TRBD2; V gene: TRBV7-3; clone size: many; J gene: TRBJ2-3; CDR3 length: 16; CDR3 protein: CASSPGLAGPGDTQYF; CDR3 DNA: TGTGCCAGCAGCCCGGGACTAGCGGGACCGGGAGATACGCAGTATTTT
D gene: -; V gene: TRBV14; clone size: once; J gene: TRBJ1-4; CDR3 length: 16; CDR3 protein: CASSRGSWWGNEKLFF; CDR3 DNA: TGTGCCAGCAGCCGGGGATCTTGGTGGGGAAATGAAAAACTGTTTTTT
D gene: -; V gene: TRBV2; clone size: few; J gene: TRBJ2-1; CDR3 length: 13; CDR3 protein: CASSELAFNEQFF; CDR3 DNA: TGTGCCAGCAGTGAACTAGCGTTCAATGAGCAGTTCTTC
D gene: TRBD1; V gene: TRBV9; clone size: -; J gene: TRBJ2-7; CDR3 length: 15; CDR3 protein: CASSVGGTGVYEQYF; CDR3 DNA: TGTGCCAGCAGCGTAGGGGGAACAGGGGTCTACGAGCAGTACTTC
D gene: -; V gene: TRBV3-1; clone size: few; J gene: TRBJ2-6; CDR3 length: 18; CDR3 protein: CASSQEPPWRSQANVLTF; CDR3 DNA: TGTGCCAGCAGCCAAGAACCGCCGTGGAGGTCCCAAGCCAACGTCCTGACTTTC
D gene: -; V gene: TRBV24-1; clone size: few; J gene: TRBJ2-3; CDR3 length: 15; CDR3 protein: CATSDEGHSTDTQYF; CDR3 DNA: TGTGCCACCAGTGATGAAGGCCATAGCACAGATACGCAGTATTTT
D gene: TRBD1; V gene: TRBV7-8; clone size: -; J gene: TRBJ1-6; CDR3 length: 14; CDR3 protein: CASSPGDRNSPLHF; CDR3 DNA: TGTGCCAGCAGCCCAGGGGACAGGAATTCACCCCTCCACTTT
D gene: TRBD1; V gene: TRBV9; clone size: -; J gene: TRBJ2-1; CDR3 length: 17; CDR3 protein: CASSGGTGDSPYNEQFF; CDR3 DNA: TGTGCCAGCAGCGGGGGGACAGGGGATTCCCCTTACAATGAGCAGTTCTTC
D gene: -; V gene: TRBV5-1; clone size: few; J gene: TRBJ1-3; CDR3 length: 15; CDR3 protein: CASSSTGDSGNTIYF; CDR3 DNA: TGCGCCAGCAGCTCTACAGGAGACTCTGGAAACACCATATATTTT
D gene: -; V gene: TRBV5-1; clone size: many; J gene: TRBJ2-1; CDR3 length: 13; CDR3 protein: CASSLDGGSEQFF; CDR3 DNA: TGCGCCAGCAGCTTGGATGGGGGGAGTGAGCAGTTCTTC
D gene: -; V gene: TRBV20-1; clone size: -; J gene: TRBJ2-3; CDR3 length: 16; CDR3 protein: CSARGGSDASTDTQYF; CDR3 DNA: TGCAGTGCTAGAGGGGGGTCCGACGCTAGCACAGATACGCAGTATTTT
D gene: TRBD1; V gene: TRBV2; clone size: -; J gene: TRBJ2-3; CDR3 length: 16; CDR3 protein: CASSGDSTGTTDTQYF; CDR3 DNA: TGTGCCAGCAGTGGTGACTCGACAGGGACCACAGATACGCAGTATTTT
D gene: TRBD2; V gene: TRBV20-1; clone size: few; J gene: TRBJ2-3; CDR3 length: 17; CDR3 protein: CSARRSSSGGSMDTQYF; CDR3 DNA: TGCAGTGCTCGCCGGTCCTCTAGCGGGGGGTCAATGGATACGCAGTATTTT
D gene: TRBD2; V gene: TRBV9; clone size: -; J gene: TRBJ2-1; CDR3 length: 14; CDR3 protein: CASSRTSGNNEQFF; CDR3 DNA: TGTGCCAGCAGTCGGACTAGCGGGAACAATGAGCAGTTCTTC
D gene: -; V gene: TRBV4-3; clone size: many; J gene: TRBJ2-3; CDR3 length: 15; CDR3 protein: CASSQDPSSTDTQYF; CDR3 DNA: TGCGCCAGCAGCCAAGACCCGAGTAGCACAGATACGCAGTATTTT
D gene: -; V gene: TRBV5-6; clone size: many; J gene: TRBJ2-3; CDR3 length: 14; CDR3 protein: CASSLVLAGDTQYF; CDR3 DNA: TGTGCCAGCAGCTTGGTACTAGCCGGGGATACGCAGTATTTT
D gene: -; V gene: TRBV6-5; clone size: few; J gene: TRBJ1-1; CDR3 length: 17; CDR3 protein: CASSYSSPLGPGTEAFF; CDR3 DNA: TGTGCCAGCAGTTACTCGAGCCCTTTGGGGCCCGGCACTGAAGCTTTCTTT
D gene: -; V gene: TRBV12-3/TRBV12-4; clone size: many; J gene: TRBJ2-1; CDR3 length: 11; CDR3 protein: CASQGGYEQFF; CDR3 DNA: TGTGCCAGCCAGGGGGGCTATGAGCAGTTCTTC
D gene: TRBD1; V gene: TRBV10-3; clone size: -; J gene: TRBJ1-2; CDR3 length: 16; CDR3 protein: CAISPGPGQGNYGYTF; CDR3 DNA: TGTGCCATCAGTCCCGGACCGGGACAGGGGAACTATGGCTACACCTTC
D gene: TRBD1; V gene: TRBV7-2; clone size: many; J gene: TRBJ1-6; CDR3 length: 19; CDR3 protein: CASSVPQGRVFLENSPLHF; CDR3 DNA: TGTGCCAGCAGCGTGCCACAGGGGCGGGTCTTCCTTGAGAATTCACCCCTCCACTTT
D gene: TRBD1; V gene: TRBV2; clone size: many; J gene: TRBJ2-7; CDR3 length: 15; CDR3 protein: CASSGRDRDPYEQYF; CDR3 DNA: TGTGCCAGCAGTGGTAGGGACAGGGATCCCTACGAGCAGTACTTC
D gene: -; V gene: TRBV11-2; clone size: -; J gene: TRBJ1-2; CDR3 length: 15; CDR3 protein: CASTKRGGSEYGYTF; CDR3 DNA: TGTGCCAGCACGAAACGGGGGGGCTCTGAGTATGGCTACACCTTC
D gene: -; V gene: TRBV24-1; clone size: few; J gene: TRBJ1-1; CDR3 length: 13; CDR3 protein: CATSDPDVPEAFF; CDR3 DNA: TGTGCCACCAGTGACCCTGACGTGCCTGAAGCTTTCTTT
D gene: TRBD1; V gene: TRBV6-5; clone size: -; J gene: TRBJ1-5; CDR3 length: 16; CDR3 protein: CASSPQIGTGDQPQHF; CDR3 DNA: TGTGCCAGCAGTCCCCAAATCGGGACAGGCGATCAGCCCCAGCATTTT
D gene: TRBD1; V gene: TRBV25-1; clone size: few; J gene: TRBJ2-7; CDR3 length: 23; CDR3 protein: CASSAEDSKSLGQGARRLYEQYF; CDR3 DNA: TGTGCCAGCAGTGCGGAGGATTCTAAATCCTTAGGACAGGGGGCGAGACGGCTTTACGAGCAGTACTTC
D gene: -; V gene: TRBV6-2/TRBV6-3; clone size: many; J gene: TRBJ1-1; CDR3 length: 12; CDR3 protein: CASSYRETEAFF; CDR3 DNA: TGTGCCAGCAGTTACAGGGAAACTGAAGCTTTCTTT
D gene: -; V gene: TRBV6-2/TRBV6-3; clone size: few; J gene: TRBJ2-7; CDR3 length: 15; CDR3 protein: CASSRLGGNSYEQYF; CDR3 DNA: TGTGCCAGCAGCCGCCTGGGGGGCAACTCCTACGAGCAGTACTTC
D gene: -; V gene: TRBV18; clone size: few; J gene: TRBJ1-2; CDR3 length: 16; CDR3 protein: CASSVSRDGFNYGYTF; CDR3 DNA: TGTGCCAGCTCAGTTTCGCGGGACGGATTTAACTATGGCTACACCTTC
D gene: TRBD1; V gene: TRBV6-2/TRBV6-3; clone size: many; J gene: TRBJ2-7; CDR3 length: 14; CDR3 protein: CASSYRTGLYEQYF; CDR3 DNA: TGTGCCAGCAGTTACCGGACAGGACTCTACGAGCAGTACTTC
D gene: TRBD2; V gene: TRBV10-3; clone size: -; J gene: TRBJ2-5; CDR3 length: 15; CDR3 protein: CAIKRRGAPQETQYF; CDR3 DNA: TGTGCCATCAAAAGGCGGGGGGCTCCCCAAGAGACCCAGTACTTC
D gene: -; V gene: TRBV24-1; clone size: many; J gene: TRBJ2-2; CDR3 length: 15; CDR3 protein: CATSERGLNTGELFF; CDR3 DNA: TGTGCCACCAGTGAACGTGGACTCAACACCGGGGAGCTGTTTTTT
D gene: TRBD1; V gene: TRBV9; clone size: few; J gene: TRBJ1-2; CDR3 length: 15; CDR3 protein: CASSVGGQGTYGYTF; CDR3 DNA: TGTGCCAGCAGCGTAGGGGGACAGGGGACCTATGGCTACACCTTC
D gene: -; V gene: TRBV10-3; clone size: -; J gene: TRBJ2-5; CDR3 length: 16; CDR3 protein: CAISVYREGSQETQYF; CDR3 DNA: TGTGCCATCAGTGTTTACAGGGAAGGAAGCCAAGAGACCCAGTACTTC
D gene: -; V gene: TRBV12-3/TRBV12-4; clone size: -; J gene: TRBJ1-2; CDR3 length: 12; CDR3 protein: CASSLAPNGYTF; CDR3 DNA: TGTGCCAGCAGTTTAGCCCCTAATGGCTACACCTTC
D gene: -; V gene: TRBV12-3/TRBV12-4; clone size: few; J gene: TRBJ1-5; CDR3 length: 15; CDR3 protein: CASSPGVGGGQPQHF; CDR3 DNA: TGTGCCAGCAGTCCGGGCGTGGGGGGCGGGCAGCCCCAGCATTTT
D gene: -; V gene: TRBV28; clone size: -; J gene: TRBJ2-1; CDR3 length: 15; CDR3 protein: CASGTRGEGAHEQFF; CDR3 DNA: TGTGCCAGCGGAACCCGTGGGGAGGGGGCACATGAGCAGTTCTTC
D gene: TRBD2; V gene: TRBV2; clone size: -; J gene: TRBJ2-3; CDR3 length: 17; CDR3 protein: CASSATGTRFLTDTQYF; CDR3 DNA: TGTGCCAGCAGCGCAACCGGGACTAGGTTCCTCACAGATACGCAGTATTTT
D gene: TRBD1; V gene: TRBV6-2/TRBV6-3; clone size: -; J gene: TRBJ1-5; CDR3 length: 14; CDR3 protein: CASDRAYSNQPQHF; CDR3 DNA: TGTGCCAGCGACAGGGCTTATAGCAATCAGCCCCAGCATTTT
D gene: -; V gene: TRBV12-3/TRBV12-4; clone size: many; J gene: TRBJ2-3; CDR3 length: 12; CDR3 protein: CASSLNSDTQYF; CDR3 DNA: TGTGCCAGCAGTTTAAATTCGGATACGCAGTATTTT
D gene: TRBD1; V gene: TRBV6-2/TRBV6-3; clone size: few; J gene: TRBJ2-7; CDR3 length: 16; CDR3 protein: CASSYLHNRGSYEQYF; CDR3 DNA: TGTGCCAGCAGTTACTTACATAACAGGGGATCCTACGAGCAGTACTTC
D gene: TRBD2; V gene: TRBV7-2; clone size: many; J gene: TRBJ2-5; CDR3 length: 16; CDR3 protein: CASSLRGSAGVETQYF; CDR3 DNA: TGTGCCAGCAGCTTGAGAGGTTCGGCGGGGGTGGAGACCCAGTACTTC
D gene: -; V gene: TRBV4-2; clone size: -; J gene: TRBJ2-7; CDR3 length: 17; CDR3 protein: CASSQDQFRWGSYEQYF; CDR3 DNA: TGTGCCAGCAGCCAAGATCAGTTTCGGTGGGGTTCCTACGAGCAGTACTTC